This T cell receptor (beta chain) was obtained from a study of CD8 T cells in Susac syndrome. The T cells that were sequenced for TCR beta were CD8+ and CD4+ cells from blood. Stable or active relapsing-remitting multiple sclerosis, untreated and meeting revised McDonald criteria, defined the controls. General observations from the study: The study acknowledged a relatively small number of individuals in its TCR sequencing and HLA analysis.

Reverse transcription of roughly 0.5 to 1 ug RNA was carried out with random hexamers. The immunoSEQ assay covered 54 Vbeta and 13 Jbeta segments for CDR3. MiXCR was run by TCRdb on the immunoSEQ multiplex PCR reads, yielding one entry per CDR3 protein. The data hold a few hundred thousand distinct CDR3 sequences, with 75% to 90% observed a single time. The CDR3 contains 21 residues. Germline CDR1 SGHDN, CDR2 FVKESK. V was pared by 0 bases and J by 1 base, with 15 bases of the junction left unmatched. This clonotype was observed a single time. Its antigen is still unknown. The TCR comes from a human donor with multiple sclerosis. The specimen was CD8+ T cells from PBMCs. J is TRBJ2-1 and V is TRBV14, with TRBD2 identical over 10 bases. CDR3 amino acids: CASSQEFSALAGDVSYNEQFF. CDR3 coding DNA: TGTGCCAGCAGCCAAGAGTTTTCGGCCCTAGCGGGAGACGTTTCCTACAATGAGCAGTTCTTC.